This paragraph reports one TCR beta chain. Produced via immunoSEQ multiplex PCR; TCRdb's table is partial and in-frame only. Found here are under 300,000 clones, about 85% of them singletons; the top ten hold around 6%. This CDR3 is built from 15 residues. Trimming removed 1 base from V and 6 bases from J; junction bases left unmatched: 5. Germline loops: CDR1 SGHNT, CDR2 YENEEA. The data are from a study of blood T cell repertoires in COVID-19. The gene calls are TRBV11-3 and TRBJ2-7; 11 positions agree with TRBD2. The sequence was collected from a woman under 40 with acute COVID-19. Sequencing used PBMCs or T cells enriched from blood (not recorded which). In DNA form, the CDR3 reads TGTGCCAGCAGCTTAGGCGTGCTAGCGGGAGGCGAGCAGTACTTC. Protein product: CASSLGVLAGGEQYF.